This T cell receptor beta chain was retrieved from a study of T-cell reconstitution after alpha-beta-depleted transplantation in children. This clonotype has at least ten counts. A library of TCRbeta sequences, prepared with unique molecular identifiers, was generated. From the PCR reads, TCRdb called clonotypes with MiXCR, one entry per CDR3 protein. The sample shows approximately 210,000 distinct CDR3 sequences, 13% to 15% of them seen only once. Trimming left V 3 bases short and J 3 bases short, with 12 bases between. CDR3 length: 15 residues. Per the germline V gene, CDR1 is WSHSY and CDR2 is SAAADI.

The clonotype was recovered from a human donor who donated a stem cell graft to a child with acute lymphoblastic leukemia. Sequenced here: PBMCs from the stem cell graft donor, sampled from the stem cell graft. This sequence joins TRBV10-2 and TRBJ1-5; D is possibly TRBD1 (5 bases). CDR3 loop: CASSDTGTPNQPQHF. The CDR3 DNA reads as TGCGCCAGCAGTGATACGGGGACCCCCAATCAGCCCCAGCATTTT.